The 20 T cell receptor beta chains below come from one sample, sequenced in a study of Ad26.COV2.S vaccination and SARS-CoV-2 variants. Sequencing was performed with immunoSEQ multiplex PCR; in TCRdb, only in-frame clones are kept and a portion is missing. The data show over 450,000 clones, 70% to 90% seen once. Treatment meaning: roughly 18 received Ad26.COV2.S at low or high dose, single or two shots; 5 received placebo; per-sample allocation not given. Following the first vaccine or placebo injection, samples were taken on day 63. Material: peripheral blood, obtained in a trial of Ad26.COV2.S vaccine versus placebo. The receptors derive from a person aged 18 to 59 who received the Ad26.COV2.S COVID-19 vaccine or a placebo.

The chain combines TRBV28 with TRBJ2-4; D call uncertain. With 6 bases removed from V and 2 bases from J, the gap between germline ends came to 17 bases. The CDR3 extends over 16 amino acids. Looked up from germline, CDR1 is MDHEN and CDR2 is SYDVKM. The CDR3: CASSRTIIGSKNIQYF. Here the CDR3 DNA reads TGTGCCAGCAGCCGTACTATCATCGGGTCCAAAAACATTCAGTACTTC.

The chain recombines TRBV7-3 with TRBJ2-3; D ambiguous. The CDR3 has 14 residues. Trimming pared 5 bases from V and 6 bases from J, leaving 15 bases between. Per germline, CDR1 SGHTA and CDR2 FQGTGA. The CDR3 region has the DNA TGTGCCAGCAGCCCCCGGGCCCTTTGGGATACGCAGTATTTT. It encodes CASSPRALWDTQYF.

The chain employs TRBV9 and TRBJ1-1; 7 bases match TRBD1. CDR1 and CDR2 from the germline V gene are SGDLS and YYNGEE. With 4 bases clipped from V and 4 bases from J, the junction kept 4 bases outside the gene matches. The CDR3 sequence is 13 residues long. CDR3 sequence: CASSTGTATEAFF. The DNA for the CDR3 is TGTGCCAGCAGCACCGGGACAGCCACTGAAGCTTTCTTT.

The rearrangement uses TRBV29-1 and TRBJ1-1; tentative D call: TRBD1 (5 bases). Trimming took 3 bases from V and 1 from J, leaving 12 bases between them. CDR1 is SQVTM, CDR2 ANQGSEA, per germline. This CDR3 spans 14 amino acids. This chain's CDR3 is CSVDSPGTNTEAFF. In DNA form, the CDR3 reads TGCAGCGTTGACTCTCCAGGGACGAACACTGAAGCTTTCTTT.

The V call is TRBV24-1, the J call TRBJ1-2; 9 positions match TRBD1. CDR1 is KGHDR, CDR2 SFDVKD, per germline. The CDR3 is 15 amino acids. The trim removed 6 bases at V and 4 bases at J, leaving 8 bases unmatched. The CDR3 spells CATSPGTGIGYGYTF. The CDR3 DNA is TGTGCCACCAGTCCCGGGACAGGGATCGGCTATGGCTACACCTTC.

The chain couples TRBV7-2 to TRBJ2-7; TRBD1 aligns across 7 bases. This CDR3 region has 17 residues. Germline V gene lookup returns CDR1 SGHTA and CDR2 FQGNSA. V trimming: 5 bases; J trimming: 2 bases; junction bases outside the gene matches: 15. CDR3 sequence: CASSGKTVGGLTYEQYF. The CDR3 DNA sequence: TGTGCCAGCAGCGGCAAGACTGTAGGGGGCCTCACCTACGAGCAGTACTTC.

For the CDR3, the DNA is TGCGCCAGCAGCCTTTGGACTAGCGGGGGCGTCTACGAGCAGTACTTC. Protein: CASSLWTSGGVYEQYF. The chain couples TRBV4-3 to TRBJ2-7, with 13 bases aligning to TRBD2. Per the germline V gene, CDR1 is LGHNA and CDR2 is YSLEER. V was clipped by 4 bases and J by 3 bases; unmatched bases: 6. CDR3 size: 16 residues.

The CDR3 DNA follows: TGTGCCAGCAGTTTTCCCCCTCCGCTAGATACGCAGTATTTT. The encoded protein is CASSFPPPLDTQYF. The V and J genes are TRBV27 and TRBJ2-3; D remains unclear. The CDR3 is 14 residues long. Germline CDR1 and CDR2: MNHEY and SMNVEV (reference sequence). V lost 3 bases and J lost 5, with 12 bases in between.

This clone was observed once. This rearrangement joins TRBV28 to TRBJ2-1; D gene unclear. V was trimmed by 4 bases and J by 5 bases, leaving 6 bases between them. CDR1 is MDHEN and CDR2 is SYDVKM in the germline V gene. This CDR3 spans 12 amino acids. In DNA form, the CDR3 reads TGTGCCAGCAGTTATCTGGACAATGAGCAGTTCTTC. Encoded protein: CASSYLDNEQFF.

J is TRBJ2-7 and V is TRBV21-1; the D call TRBD1 from the table was never checked on the DNA. TRBV21-1 counts as a pseudogene. The CDR3 consists of 14 residues. CDR3 in amino acids: CASSINRGLGEQYF. Here the CDR3 DNA reads TGTGCCAGCAGCATAAACAGGGGGCTGGGCGAGCAGTACTTC.

The rearrangement joins TRBV27 to TRBJ2-7; maybe TRBD1 (7 bases). This CDR3 has 14 residues. The germline gives CDR1 MNHEY, CDR2 SMNVEV (reference sequence). Deletions cut 6 bases from V and 2 bases from J, with 14 bases between. CDR3 coding DNA: TGTGCCAGCAGGCCAGGCGGGACAGCCTACGAGCAGTACTTC. Protein: CASRPGGTAYEQYF.

J is TRBJ1-1 and V is TRBV19; D is unclear. The CDR3 has 14 amino acids. With 1 base removed from V and 1 base from J, the gap between germline ends came to 7 bases. Looked up from germline, CDR1 is LNHDA and CDR2 is SQIVND (reference sequence). The CDR3 DNA reads TGTGCCAGTAGTATAGCGTCGGGGAACACTGAAGCTTTCTTT. It is translated as CASSIASGNTEAFF.

The rearrangement uses TRBV20-1 and TRBJ2-7; D is ambiguous. Germline V gene lookup returns CDR1 DFQATT and CDR2 SNEGSKA (reference sequence). V lost 3 bases and J 0 bases, leaving 15 bases between the germline ends. The CDR3 is made up of 15 amino acids. DNA of the CDR3: TGCAGTGCTAGTTTGGGCCTCGGTAGCTCCTACGAGCAGTACTTC. It is translated as CSASLGLGSSYEQYF.

CDR3 DNA sequence: TGCGCCAGCAGCTTAGACAGGGGTATGAACACTGAAGCTTTCTTT. This sequence encodes CASSLDRGMNTEAFF. The chain employs TRBV5-1 and TRBJ1-1, with 8 positions matching TRBD1. Germline V gene data show CDR1 as SGHRS and CDR2 as YFSETQ. V gave up 2 bases and J gave up 0 bases; unmatched junction bases: 3. CDR3 length equals 15 residues.

The chain carries TRBV7-9 and TRBJ1-2; 8 bases match TRBD1. Trimming took 5 bases from V and 3 from J; bases not matched to a gene: 2. This CDR3 region has 13 residues. Looked up from germline, CDR1 is SEHNR and CDR2 is FQNEAQ (reference sequence). The CDR3 sequence is CASSPDRDYGYTF. The DNA for the CDR3 is TGTGCCAGCAGCCCGGACAGGGACTATGGCTACACCTTC.

The count of this clone is one. The gene calls are TRBV6-5 and TRBJ1-1; 8 bases map to TRBD1. The CDR3 contains 16 residues. Germline V gene sequence: CDR1 MNHEY, CDR2 SVGAGI. The V segment lost 1 base and the J segment 3 bases; nucleotides outside the gene matches: 7. The CDR3 DNA is TGTGCCAGCAGTTACTTCTCGACAGGGGCATACACTGAAGCTTTCTTT. This sequence encodes CASSYFSTGAYTEAFF.

The chain links TRBV27 to TRBJ1-4, with D perhaps matching TRBD1 (5 bases). The CDR3 spans 15 residues. V was pared by 2 bases and J by 8 bases, with 15 bases between. Germline CDR1 MNHEY, CDR2 SMNVEV (reference sequence). Written as DNA, the CDR3 is TGTGCCAGCAGTTTAGTAGGGACTTCGGCCGAAAAACTGTTTTTT. Protein: CASSLVGTSAEKLFF.

The chain employs TRBV28 and TRBJ1-6, with D possibly matching TRBD1 (5 bases). CDR1 MDHEN and CDR2 SYDVKM come from the germline V gene. The V and J ends lost 7 bases and 0 bases respectively, with 19 bases between them. The CDR3 has 18 amino acids. The CDR3 region has the DNA TGTGCCAGCATATCTGTTGGGACGCTTAGCTCCTATAATTCACCCCTCCACTTT. This gives the protein CASISVGTLSSYNSPLHF.

For this clone: Mismatch with germline at one junction end may stem from a read error. The gene calls are TRBV30 and TRBJ2-7, with a weak D call TRBD2 (6 bases). Per germline, CDR1 GTSNPN and CDR2 SVGIG (reference sequence). The CDR3 spans 12 residues. The CDR3 coding sequence is TGTGCCTGGAGTGAGGAGGGGAGGTTGTTAGGATTC. Protein product: CAWSEEGRLLGF.

This chain joins TRBV30 and TRBJ2-3; 7 bases map to TRBD1. V dropped 1 base and J dropped 2; count of bases not matched to a gene: 3. This CDR3 is 14 amino acids long. Germline assignment: CDR1 GTSNPN and CDR2 SVGIG (reference sequence). The CDR3 coding sequence is TGTGCCTGGAGTGAGGGACAGAACACAGATACGCAGTATTTT. Translation gives CAWSEGQNTDTQYF. The complete variable domain, with remaining parts taken from reference TRBV30 and TRBJ2-3, reads SQTIHQWPATLVQPVGSPLSLECTVEGTSNPNLYWYRQAAGRGLQLLFYSVGIGQISSEVPQNLSASRPQDRQFILSSKKLLLSDSGFYLCAWSEGQNTDTQYFGPGTRLTVL.